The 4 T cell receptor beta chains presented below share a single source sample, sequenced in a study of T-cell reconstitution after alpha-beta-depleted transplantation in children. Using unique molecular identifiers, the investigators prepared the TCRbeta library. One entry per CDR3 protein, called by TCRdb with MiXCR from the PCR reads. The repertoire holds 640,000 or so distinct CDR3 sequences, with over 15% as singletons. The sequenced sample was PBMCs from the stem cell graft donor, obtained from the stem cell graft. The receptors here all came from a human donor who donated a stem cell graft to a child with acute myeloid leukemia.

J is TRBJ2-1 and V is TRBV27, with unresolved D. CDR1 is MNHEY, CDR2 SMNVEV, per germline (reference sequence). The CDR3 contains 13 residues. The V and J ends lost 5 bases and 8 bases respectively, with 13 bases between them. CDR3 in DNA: TGTGCCAGCAGTCACTCTTCGTGGGATGAGCAGTTCTTC. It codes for CASSHSSWDEQFF.

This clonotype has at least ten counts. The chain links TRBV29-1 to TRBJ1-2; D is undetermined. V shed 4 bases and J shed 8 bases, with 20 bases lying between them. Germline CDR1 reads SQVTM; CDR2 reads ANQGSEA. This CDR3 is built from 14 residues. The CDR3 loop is CSVVDQDGEWGYTF. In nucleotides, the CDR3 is TGCAGCGTTGTTGATCAAGACGGAGAATGGGGCTACACCTTC.

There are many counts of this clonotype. The chain's CDR3 is CSAIRLAGVQETQYF. The CDR3 DNA is TGCAGTGCTATCAGACTAGCGGGGGTGCAAGAGACCCAGTACTTC. The chain links TRBV20-1 to TRBJ2-5; TRBD2 agrees at 12 bases. Germline CDR1 and CDR2: DFQATT and SNEGSKA (reference sequence). The CDR3 loop spans 15 amino acids. The V gene end was trimmed by 4 bases and the J gene end by 2 bases; junction bases not matched to a gene: 5.

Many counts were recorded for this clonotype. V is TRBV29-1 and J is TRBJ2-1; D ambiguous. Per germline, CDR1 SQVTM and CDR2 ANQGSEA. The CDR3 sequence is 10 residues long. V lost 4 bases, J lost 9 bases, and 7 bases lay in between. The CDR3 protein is CSVVSSEQFF. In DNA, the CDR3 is TGCAGCGTTGTGTCATCTGAGCAGTTCTTC.